The next 16 T cell receptor beta chains were all read from a single sample in a study of PD-L1 blockade in urothelial cancer (TCRdb year 2017). The method behind the library was the immunoSEQ multiplex PCR assay. TCRdb took over this immuneACCESS table, retaining in-frame rearrangements with V and J assigned. Such tables are incomplete; in checked studies, under half of the missing clones stem from an unresolved V gene, and the remainder is unexplained. This sample is represented by about 51,000 clones; about 90% of them were singletons. Under 20% of the sample comes from the top ten. The material sequenced was PBMCs, taken around atezolizumab (anti-PD-L1) treatment. Receptors were obtained from a man in his 60s with urothelial cancer.

The chain uses TRBV27 and TRBJ1-2, with TRBD1 matching over 7 bases. Germline V gene data show CDR1 as MNHEY and CDR2 as SMNVEV (reference sequence). The CDR3 is made up of 16 amino acids. J gave up 3 bases and V 5 bases, and 12 bases lay outside the gene matches. The CDR3 here is CASSTLTGKWDYGYTF. The CDR3 coding sequence is TGTGCCAGCAGTACCCTGACAGGGAAGTGGGACTATGGCTACACCTTC.

The V gene is TRBV9, the J gene TRBJ1-2, with TRBD1 matching over 11 bases. Germline lookup yields CDR1 SGDLS and CDR2 YYNGEE. The J segment lost 8 bases and the V segment lost 2 bases, leaving 8 bases of the junction unmatched. CDR3 length equals 15 residues. The CDR3 here is CASSVQGTGGKGYTF. The DNA for the CDR3 is TGTGCCAGCAGCGTCCAGGGGACAGGGGGTAAGGGCTACACCTTC.

This chain uses TRBV9 with TRBJ2-1, with 8 nucleotides matching TRBD1. CDR1 is SGDLS and CDR2 is YYNGEE in the germline V gene. The CDR3 spans 14 residues. J was trimmed by 3 bases and V by 6 bases; bases with no gene match: 5. The CDR3 reads CASTRDRFYNEQFF. The CDR3 DNA reads as TGTGCCAGCACCCGGGACAGGTTCTACAATGAGCAGTTCTTC.

This chain joins TRBV4-1 and TRBJ1-1; D gene unclear. This CDR3 has 16 residues. Germline V gene data show CDR1 as MGHRA and CDR2 as YSYEKL. V lost 4 bases to trimming and J lost 5 bases, with 20 bases between them. For the CDR3, the DNA is TGCGCCAGCAGCCCCTCCCCACTAGGAGGGTTGACTGAAGCTTTCTTT. Translation: CASSPSPLGGLTEAFF.

The chain couples TRBV5-5 to TRBJ2-3, with D possibly TRBD1 on 5 matching bases. CDR1 is SGHKS, CDR2 YYEKEE, per germline (reference sequence). The CDR3 extends over 16 amino acids. V gave up 2 bases and J gave up 3 bases, with 16 bases separating them. The CDR3 here is CASSFWTWIRTDTQYF. DNA for the CDR3: TGTGCCAGCAGCTTCTGGACATGGATTAGAACAGATACGCAGTATTTT. The full variable domain, rest sourced from reference TRBV5-5 and TRBJ2-3, is DAGVTQSPTHLIKTRGQQVTLRCSPISGHKSVSWYQQVLGQGPQFIFQYYEKEERGRGNFPDRFSARQFPNYSSELNVNALLLGDSALYLCASSFWTWIRTDTQYFGPGTRLTVL.

The rearrangement uses TRBV5-4 and TRBJ1-2; tentative D call: TRBD1 (5 bases). The length of the CDR3 is 14 residues. Germline V CDR1 and CDR2: SGHNT, YYREEE (reference sequence). The V end lost 2 bases, the J end lost 2 bases, and 10 bases lay between the germline ends. The CDR3 nucleotides read TGTGCCAGCAGCTTCCAGGGCGTCAACTATGGCTACACCTTC. It is translated as CASSFQGVNYGYTF.

The chain employs TRBV7-9 and TRBJ1-1; the match to TRBD1 covers 12 bases. V lost 7 bases and J lost 5; bases outside the gene matches: 11. The CDR3 consists of 16 residues. Looked up from germline, CDR1 is SEHNR and CDR2 is FQNEAQ (reference sequence). The CDR3 region is CASTFGTGGVRTEAFF. CDR3 in DNA: TGTGCCAGCACCTTCGGGACAGGGGGCGTGAGGACTGAAGCTTTCTTT.

The J gene is TRBJ2-7, the V gene TRBV30; 11 bases align to TRBD1. The CDR3 consists of 12 residues. The junction had 4 bases not matched to a gene; V was cut back by 5 bases and J by 7 bases. Germline V lookup: CDR1 GTSNPN, CDR2 SVGIG (reference sequence). The CDR3 DNA reads TGTGCCTGGGGGACAGGGGGGGAGGAGCAGTACTTC. Translated, it gives CAWGTGGEEQYF.

The V call is TRBV7-6, the J call TRBJ1-1, with D possibly matching TRBD1 (5 bases). This CDR3 is built from 16 residues. V was pared by 1 base and J by 0 bases, with 12 bases between. Germline V CDR1 and CDR2: SGHVS, FNYEAQ. The CDR3 nucleotides are TGTGCCAGCAGCTTAGAGAAGGGGCCCTTGAACACTGAAGCTTTCTTT. Translated: CASSLEKGPLNTEAFF.

This chain uses TRBV13 with TRBJ2-7; 7 bases agree with TRBD1. Germline loops: CDR1 PRHDT, CDR2 FYEKMQ (reference sequence). The CDR3 spans 14 residues. V dropped 1 base and J dropped 9; count of bases not matched to a gene: 9. CDR3 sequence: CASSLDRGDPRQYF. The CDR3 coding sequence is TGTGCCAGCAGCTTAGACAGGGGCGACCCGAGGCAGTACTTC.

The chain couples TRBV11-2 to TRBJ2-7; D is undetermined. This CDR3 contains 13 residues. The germline V gene encodes CDR1 SGHAT and CDR2 FQNNGV. V lost 0 bases, J lost 5 bases, and 8 bases lay in between. Written as DNA, the CDR3 is TGTGCCAGCAGCTTAGACCTAGGCAACGAGCAGTACTTC. Translated, it gives CASSLDLGNEQYF. Drawing the rest from reference TRBV11-2 and TRBJ2-7, the complete variable domain is EAGVAQSPRYKIIEKRQSVAFWCNPISGHATLYWYQQILGQGPKLLIQFQNNGVVDDSQLPKDRFSAERLKGVDSTLKIQPAKLEDSAVYLCASSLDLGNEQYFGPGTRLTVT.

In its sample, this clone was seen once. This rearrangement joins TRBV6-5 to TRBJ1-1; no reliable D call. Trimming removed 6 bases at V and 0 bases at J, with 11 bases between. Germline CDR1 MNHEY, CDR2 SVGAGI. This CDR3 has 14 residues. The CDR3 DNA sequence: TGTGCCAGCAGCCGAGGGATTTTGAACACTGAAGCTTTCTTT. It encodes CASSRGILNTEAFF.

This sequence joins TRBV7-9 and TRBJ2-5; TRBD2 agrees at 15 bases. With 3 bases clipped from V and 2 bases from J, the junction kept 1 base outside the gene matches. CDR1 and CDR2 from the germline V gene are SEHNR and FQNEAQ (reference sequence). CDR3 length: 16 residues. This CDR3 is CASSLGTSGGQETQYF. CDR3 bases: TGTGCCAGCAGCTTGGGGACTAGCGGGGGGCAAGAGACCCAGTACTTC.

This clone was counted at least ten times. This sequence joins TRBV7-3 and TRBJ2-1; 13 positions agree with TRBD2. After removal of 5 bases from V and 4 bases from J, the junction contained 8 bases not matched to a gene. The CDR3 runs 17 residues. The germline V gene has CDR1 SGHTA and CDR2 FQGTGA. CDR3 amino acids: CASSPTGTSGKYNEQFF. Written as DNA, the CDR3 is TGTGCCAGCAGCCCAACCGGGACTAGCGGGAAGTACAATGAGCAGTTCTTC.

This sequence joins TRBV9 and TRBJ2-3; D is undetermined. The CDR3 length is 13 residues. V dropped 2 bases and J dropped 6 bases, with 10 bases sitting between them. Germline-derived CDR1 and CDR2 are SGDLS and YYNGEE. CDR3: CASSVRQWDTQYF. The CDR3 DNA reads as TGTGCCAGCAGCGTCCGCCAGTGGGATACGCAGTATTTT.

This chain joins TRBV12-5 and TRBJ2-1; 8 nucleotides agree with TRBD1. The CDR3 sequence is 15 residues long. Germline trimming cut 6 bases from V and 5 bases from J; bases unmatched to any gene: 9. Looked up from germline, CDR1 is LGHNT and CDR2 is FRNRAP. The CDR3 region has the DNA TGTGCTAGTGGGCCGACCCGGACAGGGAACAATGAGCAGTTCTTC. The encoded protein is CASGPTRTGNNEQFF.